This T cell receptor (beta chain) was observed in a study of radiation and T cells in renal cell carcinoma. V lost 7 bases and J 1 base, leaving 7 bases between the germline ends. The CDR3 sequence is 13 residues long. Germline V gene data show CDR1 as MNHEY and CDR2 as SMNVEV (reference sequence). Time point described: blood 2 weeks post-SBRT. Treatment indicated: 15 Gy SBRT to primary tumor, nephrectomy 4 weeks later. The protocol was immunoSEQ multiplex PCR, while the TCRdb copy is restricted to in-frame clones and leaves out a portion. The sample includes 100,000 to 150,000 clones, more than 75% of them seen just once.

Sequenced here: blood, sampled from a patient whose treatment included radiotherapy and nephrectomy. V is TRBV27 and J is TRBJ2-2; D is perhaps TRBD1 (6 bases). The clonotype originates from a woman aged 70 to 79 with renal cell carcinoma. This chain's CDR3 is CASKGQNTGELFF. In DNA, the CDR3 is TGTGCCAGCAAGGGACAGAACACCGGGGAGCTGTTTTTT.